This TCR beta chain was profiled in a study of shared clonotypes between healthy human individuals. Of note for this clone: The sample contains more than one DNA sequence encoding this CDR3.

The V end lost 2 bases, the J end lost 3 bases, and 5 bases lay between the germline ends. Germline V gene data show CDR1 as MNHEY and CDR2 as SVGAGI. CDR3 size: 13 residues. CD8 cells regarded as naive lacked CD45RO, were positively chosen for CCR7, and omitted terminally differentiated effector memory CD45RA+ cells. Generated by immunoSEQ multiplex PCR, the TCRdb table keeps only in-frame clones and is missing some. This table holds hundreds of thousands of clones, about 95% found once. Sequenced sample: naive CD8+ T cells sorted from blood. This TCR was sampled from a woman in her 30s in good health. This chain uses TRBV6-5 with TRBJ1-5; no reliable D call. The CDR3: CASSYGSNQPQHF. DNA of the CDR3: TGTGCCAGCAGTTACGGGTCCAATCAGCCCCAGCATTTT.